This T cell receptor beta chain derives from a study of T-cell reconstitution after alpha-beta-depleted transplantation in children. The CDR3 totals 13 residues. The ends lost 8 bases at V and 5 bases at J; junction bases unmatched: 6. Per germline, CDR1 MNHNS and CDR2 SASEGT. A library of TCRbeta sequences, prepared with unique molecular identifiers, was generated. From the PCR reads, TCRdb called clonotypes with MiXCR, one entry per CDR3 protein. The data show 250,000 to 350,000 distinct CDR3 sequences, nearly 10% seen once. In this sample, this clonotype turned up a few times. The chain is built from TRBV6-1 and TRBJ2-5; 9 positions agree with TRBD2. The input for sequencing was PBMCs from the stem cell graft donor, taken from the stem cell graft. The TCR originated in a human donor who donated a stem cell graft to a child with SCID. As DNA, the CDR3 is TGTGCCAGCGGGGCGGGGGGGCCGGAGACCCAGTACTTC. Its protein product is CASGAGGPETQYF.